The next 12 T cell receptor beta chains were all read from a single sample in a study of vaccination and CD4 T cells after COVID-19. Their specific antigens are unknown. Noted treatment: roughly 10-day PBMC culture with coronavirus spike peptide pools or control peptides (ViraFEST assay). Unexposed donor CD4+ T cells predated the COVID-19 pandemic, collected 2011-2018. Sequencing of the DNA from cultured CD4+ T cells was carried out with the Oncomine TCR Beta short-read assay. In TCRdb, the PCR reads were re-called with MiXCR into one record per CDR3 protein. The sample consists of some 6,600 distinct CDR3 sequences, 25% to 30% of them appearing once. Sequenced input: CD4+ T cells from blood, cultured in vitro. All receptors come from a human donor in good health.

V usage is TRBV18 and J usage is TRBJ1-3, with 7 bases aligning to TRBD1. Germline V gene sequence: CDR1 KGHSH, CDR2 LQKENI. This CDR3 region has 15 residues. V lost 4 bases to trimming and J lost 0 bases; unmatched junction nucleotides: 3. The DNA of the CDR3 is TGTGCCAGCTCACTAACAGGGGACTCTGGAAACACCATATATTTT. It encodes CASSLTGDSGNTIYF.

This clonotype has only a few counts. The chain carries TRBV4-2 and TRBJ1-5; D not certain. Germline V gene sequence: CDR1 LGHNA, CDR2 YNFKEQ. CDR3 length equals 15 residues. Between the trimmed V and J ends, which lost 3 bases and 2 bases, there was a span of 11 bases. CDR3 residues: CASSHTLSGNQPQHF. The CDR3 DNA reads TGTGCCAGCAGCCATACCCTCTCGGGCAATCAGCCCCAGCATTTT.

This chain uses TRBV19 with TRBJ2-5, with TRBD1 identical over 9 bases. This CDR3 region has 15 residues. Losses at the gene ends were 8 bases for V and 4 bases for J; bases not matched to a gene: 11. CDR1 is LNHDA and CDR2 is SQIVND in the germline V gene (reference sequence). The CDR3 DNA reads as TGTGCCAGTCGCGGGGGACAGGGCGCACGAGAGACCCAGTACTTC. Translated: CASRGGQGARETQYF.

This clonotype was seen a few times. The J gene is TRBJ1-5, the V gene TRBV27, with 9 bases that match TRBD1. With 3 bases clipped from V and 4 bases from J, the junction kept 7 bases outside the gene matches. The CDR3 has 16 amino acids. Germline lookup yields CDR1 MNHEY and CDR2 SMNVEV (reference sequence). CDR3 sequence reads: CASSFARDRVNQPQHF. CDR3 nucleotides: TGTGCCAGCAGTTTCGCCCGGGACAGGGTAAATCAGCCCCAGCATTTT.

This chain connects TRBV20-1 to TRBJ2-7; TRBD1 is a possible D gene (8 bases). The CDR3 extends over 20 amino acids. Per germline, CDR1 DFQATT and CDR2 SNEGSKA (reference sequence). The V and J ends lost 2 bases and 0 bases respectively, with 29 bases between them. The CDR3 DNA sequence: TGCAGTGCTAGATATCCGACGGCAGGGGGCGGCGGGGGTAACTCCTACGAGCAGTACTTC. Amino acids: CSARYPTAGGGGGNSYEQYF.

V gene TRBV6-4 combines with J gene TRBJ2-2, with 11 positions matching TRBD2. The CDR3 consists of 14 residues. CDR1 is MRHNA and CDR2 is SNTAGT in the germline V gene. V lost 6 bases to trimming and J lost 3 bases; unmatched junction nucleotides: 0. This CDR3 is CASRLAGDTGELFF. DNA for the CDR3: TGTGCCAGCAGACTAGCGGGGGACACCGGGGAGCTGTTTTTT.

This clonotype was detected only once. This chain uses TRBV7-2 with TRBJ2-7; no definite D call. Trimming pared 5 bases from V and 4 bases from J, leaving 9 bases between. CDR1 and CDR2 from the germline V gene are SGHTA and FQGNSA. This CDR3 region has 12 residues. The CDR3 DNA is TGTGCCAGCAGCGTTGCTCCATACGAGCAGTACTTC. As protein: CASSVAPYEQYF. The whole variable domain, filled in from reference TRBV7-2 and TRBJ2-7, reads GAGVSQSPSNKVTEKGKDVELRCDPISGHTALYWYRQSLGQGLEFLIYFQGNSAPDKSGLPSDRFSAERTGGSVSTLTIQRTQQEDSAVYLCASSVAPYEQYFGPGTRLTVT.

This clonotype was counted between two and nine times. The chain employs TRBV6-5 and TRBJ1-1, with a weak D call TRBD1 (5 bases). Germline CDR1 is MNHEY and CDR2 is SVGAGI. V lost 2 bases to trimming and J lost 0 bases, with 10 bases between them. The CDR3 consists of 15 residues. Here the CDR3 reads CASSYQQALNTEAFF. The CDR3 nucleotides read TGTGCCAGCAGTTACCAACAGGCATTGAACACTGAAGCTTTCTTT.

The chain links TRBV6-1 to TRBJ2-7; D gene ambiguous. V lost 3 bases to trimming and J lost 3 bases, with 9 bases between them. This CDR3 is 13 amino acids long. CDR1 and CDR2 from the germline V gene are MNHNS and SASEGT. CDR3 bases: TGTGCCAGCAGTGACGGACGATTCTACGAGCAGTACTTC. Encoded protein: CASSDGRFYEQYF.

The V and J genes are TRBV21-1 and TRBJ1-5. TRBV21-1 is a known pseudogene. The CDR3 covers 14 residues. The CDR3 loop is CASLGRDGNQPQHF. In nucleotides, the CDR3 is TGTGCCAGCTTGGGGAGGGATGGCAATCAGCCCCAGCATTTT.

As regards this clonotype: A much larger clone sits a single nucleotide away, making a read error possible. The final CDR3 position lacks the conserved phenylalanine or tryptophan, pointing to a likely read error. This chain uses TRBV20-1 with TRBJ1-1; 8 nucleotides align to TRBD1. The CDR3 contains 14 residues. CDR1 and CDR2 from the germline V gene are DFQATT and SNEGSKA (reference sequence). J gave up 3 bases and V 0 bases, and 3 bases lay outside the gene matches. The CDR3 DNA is TGCAGTGCTAGAGATCCGACAGGGGACACTGAAGCTTTCTTA. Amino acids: CSARDPTGDTEAFL.

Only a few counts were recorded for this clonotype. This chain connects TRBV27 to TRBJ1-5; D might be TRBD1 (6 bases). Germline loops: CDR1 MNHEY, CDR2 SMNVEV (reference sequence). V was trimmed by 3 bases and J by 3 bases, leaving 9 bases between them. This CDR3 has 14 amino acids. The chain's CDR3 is CASSLTGINQPQHF. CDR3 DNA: TGTGCCAGCAGTTTGACAGGCATCAATCAGCCCCAGCATTTT.